The clone carrying this T cell receptor beta chain was observed a few times. The data belong to a study of blood T cell repertoires in COVID-19. On the study more broadly: COVID-19 samples, acute and convalescent, were from the United States, Italy and Spain. PBMCs, B-cell-depleted T cells, or T cells provided the cDNA or gDNA that made up the material.

Original processing notes: Scientists estimated how many nucleated cells there were by amplifying reference gene primers. The protocol was immunoSEQ multiplex PCR, while the TCRdb copy is restricted to in-frame clones and leaves out a portion. V, J and clone size are taken as reported in that table, and D and trimming were inferred from the DNA itself. The profile covers around 190,000 clones, with approximately 81% appearing a single time and almost 5% taken by the ten largest. This clonotype originated in a woman at least 80 years old with acute or convalescent COVID-19. The sequenced sample was peripheral blood.

DNA for the CDR3: TGTGCCAGCAGCCGGTCGGGGGAGGAAAAACTGTTTTTT. Residues: CASSRSGEEKLFF. The chain combines TRBV7-9 with TRBJ1-4; weak D call: TRBD1 (5 bases). Trimming took 5 bases from V and 8 from J, leaving 12 bases between them. The length of the CDR3 is 13 residues. The germline V gene encodes CDR1 SEHNR and CDR2 FQNEAQ (reference sequence).